The 4 T cell receptor beta chains below all came from one sample that was sequenced in a study of T cell responses to AZD1222 COVID-19 vaccine. Measured with immunoSEQ multiplex PCR; TCRdb has only the in-frame clones, and not every one. The top ten clones hold 1% to 1.5% of a sample with approximately 27,000 clones, roughly 90% of them seen once. Sequenced material: peripheral blood, taken on day 0 of AZD1222 vaccination. The origin of the receptors is an adult in good health.

The genes are TRBV2 and TRBJ2-1, with 7 bases lining up with TRBD1. This CDR3 region has 12 residues. Germline lookup yields CDR1 SNHLY and CDR2 FYNNEI. V was pared by 8 bases and J by 6 bases, with 4 bases of the junction left unmatched. The CDR3 nucleotides are TGTGCCAGCCCGCGACAGGGCAATGAGCAGTTCTTC. Its translation: CASPRQGNEQFF.

The chain joins TRBV19 to TRBJ2-5; possible D gene TRBD1, 6 bases. V lost 10 bases, J lost 4 bases, and 19 bases lay in between. Per germline, CDR1 LNHDA and CDR2 SQIVND (reference sequence). The CDR3 runs 14 residues. Here the CDR3 reads CATLARGKGETQYF. As DNA, the CDR3 is TGTGCCACCCTTGCCAGGGGCAAGGGAGAGACCCAGTACTTC. Combining the CDR3 with reference TRBV19 and TRBJ2-5 gives the whole variable domain DGGITQSPKYLFRKEGQNVTLSCEQNLNHDAMYWYRQDPGQGLRLIYYSQIVNDFQKGDIAEGYSVSREKKESFPLTVTSAQKNPTAFYLCATLARGKGETQYFGPGTRLLVL.

In DNA, the CDR3 is TGTGCCAGCAGTGAATGGGGACGGATAAATTCACCCCTCCACTTT. This sequence encodes CASSEWGRINSPLHF. This chain joins TRBV28 and TRBJ1-6, with TRBD1 as a possible D gene (5 bases). The V end lost 5 bases, the J end lost 7 bases, and 15 bases lay between the germline ends. The CDR3 is made up of 15 amino acids. Germline CDR1 is MDHEN and CDR2 is SYDVKM.

J is TRBJ2-2 and V is TRBV7-2; 15 bases fit TRBD2. Per the germline V gene, CDR1 is SGHTA and CDR2 is FQGNSA. The trim removed 5 bases at V and 3 bases at J, leaving 10 bases unmatched. This CDR3 has 19 residues. The CDR3 nucleotides read TGTGCCAGCAGCCCCGGGACTAGCGGGAGGATGATCGACACCGGGGAGCTGTTTTTT. Encoded protein: CASSPGTSGRMIDTGELFF.